The rows below give T cell receptor beta chains drawn from one sample of a study of cytomegalovirus exposure and HLA in healthy donors. The assay was immunoSEQ multiplex PCR, and TCRdb's table has in-frame clones only and misses some. The sample has about 360,000 clones, 86% seen once. Sample: PBMCs. Receptors originate from a woman aged 18-29 years in good health and CMV-seronegative. The CDR3 runs from the conserved cysteine through the conserved F or W. A D gene is named only where the DNA matches it firmly. Expanded clones get a size class; other rows say once, few or many, or leave the size out.

clone size	D gene	V gene	J gene	CDR3 protein	CDR3 DNA
NA	NA	TRBV5-4	TRBJ1-3	CASSFRGGNTIYF	TGTGCCAGCAGCTTCAGGGGCGGAAACACCATATATTTT
NA	NA	TRBV10-2	TRBJ2-7	CASSDVDYIYEQYF	TGCGCCAGCAGTGACGTGGACTACATATACGAGCAGTACTTC
NA	NA	TRBV11-2	TRBJ1-1	CASSLVYRAEAFF	TGTGCCAGCAGCTTAGTATACAGGGCCGAAGCTTTCTTT
NA	TRBD2	TRBV30	TRBJ2-7	CAWSSGILSYEQYF	TGTGCCTGGAGTAGCGGGATCCTCTCCTACGAGCAGTACTTC
NA	NA	TRBV27	TRBJ2-7	CASSLSISSYEQYF	TGTGCCAGCAGTTTGTCGATTAGCTCCTACGAGCAGTACTTC
NA	NA	TRBV1	TRBJ1-2	CTSSHPDRGNGYTF	TGCACCAGCAGCCATCCGGACCGGGGGAATGGCTACACCTTC
NA	NA	TRBV7-9	TRBJ2-1	CASRNFVTAYNEQFF	TGTGCCAGCAGAAACTTTGTGACAGCATACAATGAGCAGTTCTTC
NA	NA	TRBV6-5	TRBJ1-1	CASGQGKNTEAFF	TGTGCCAGCGGTCAGGGGAAGAACACTGAAGCTTTCTTT
NA	NA	TRBV10-3	TRBJ1-4	CAISWTVGENEKLFF	TGTGCCATCAGTTGGACAGTTGGGGAGAATGAAAAACTGTTTTTT
NA	TRBD1	TRBV27	TRBJ1-1	CASSPLPDRGNTEAFF	TGTGCCAGCAGTCCCCTTCCCGACAGGGGGAACACTGAAGCTTTCTTT
NA	TRBD2	TRBV5-1	TRBJ2-4	CASSLPGLAGAGNIQYF	TGCGCCAGCAGCCTCCCCGGACTAGCGGGAGCGGGAAACATTCAGTACTTC
NA	NA	TRBV18	TRBJ2-7	CASSPRREYEQYF	TGTGCCAGCTCCCCCCGACGGGAGTACGAGCAGTACTTC
NA	NA	TRBV4-1	TRBJ1-1	CASSQHGTTNTEAFF	TGCGCCAGCAGCCAACATGGGACAACCAACACTGAAGCTTTCTTT
NA	NA	TRBV28	TRBJ2-1	CASSLRAGEQFF	TGTGCCAGCAGTTTACGGGCGGGTGAGCAGTTCTTC
many	TRBD2	TRBV11-2	TRBJ2-3	CASRKAGAITDTQYF	TGTGCCAGCAGGAAAGCGGGAGCCATCACAGATACGCAGTATTTT
few	NA	TRBV6-1	TRBJ2-7	CASSELPQGRLGLYEQYF	TGTGCCAGCAGTGAACTCCCCCAAGGGAGGCTTGGCCTCTACGAGCAGTACTTC
NA	TRBD2	TRBV30	TRBJ2-1	CAWLAGGPLFNEQFF	TGTGCCTGGCTAGCGGGGGGGCCTTTATTCAATGAGCAGTTCTTC